Many counts were recorded for the clone carrying this T cell receptor beta chain. Its cognate antigen is unknown. The sample comes from a study of blood T cells in healthy people across ages. Study-wide context: Per two T cells, template switching captured roughly one barcoded beta molecule. General observations from the study: Greater diversity and more naive CD4+ cells were seen in long-lived donors than in aged donors.

Researchers report isolating at least 7 million PBMCs per sample. Primers used in a second PCR of roughly 6 to 12 cycles were a sample-barcoded 5' primer and a J-beta primer mix. Paired-end reads containing CDR3 totaled no fewer than 3 million for each sample. MiXCR, run by TCRdb on the 5' RACE reads, gives a single entry per CDR3 protein. The sample lists around 1.5 million distinct CDR3 sequences, roughly 32% occurring once. Between the trimmed V and J ends, which lost 3 bases and 0 bases, there was a span of 12 bases. This CDR3 contains 17 residues. Germline V gene sequence: CDR1 ENHRY, CDR2 SYGVKD.

Input material: blood. The genes are TRBV10-3 and TRBJ2-6, with unresolved D. This TCR was recovered from a woman between 25 and 40 years old in good health. Written as DNA, the CDR3 is TGTGCCATCAGTGATTCCGGACGTATCTCTGGGGCCAACGTCCTGACTTTC. It codes for CAISDSGRISGANVLTF.